Sequencing of this T cell receptor (beta chain) was carried out in a study of response to subunit inactivated influenza vaccine. This clonotype was seen only once. Germline-derived CDR1 and CDR2 are MNHNS and SASEGT. CDR3 length: 15 amino acids. Between the trimmed V and J ends, which lost 5 bases and 4 bases, there was a span of 12 bases. TCRdb re-called the RT-PCR reads through MiXCR, storing one row per CDR3 protein. Among about 240,000 distinct CDR3 sequences listed, more than 9% were seen once. The sample was non-naive T cells sorted from PBMCs, taken approximately 15 days before vaccination. The sequence derives from a man aged 45 to 65 who received an inactivated influenza vaccine. The chain recombines TRBV6-1 with TRBJ2-6; tentatively, D is TRBD1 or TRBD2 (5 bases each). The CDR3 DNA sequence: TGTGCCAGCAGTCGCGGATGGGGGGGGGCCAACGTCCTGACTTTC. It specifies CASSRGWGGANVLTF.